This is a list of T cell receptor beta chains from one sample in a study of T cells in Graves' hyperthyroidism and ophthalmopathy. MiXCR, run by TCRdb on the multiplex PCR reads, gives a single entry per CDR3 protein. The sample holds about 740,000 distinct CDR3 sequences, 14% seen once. The sample taken for sequencing was blood. These receptors were collected from a woman between 18 and 30 years old with Graves' hyperthyroidism. Each CDR3 is given with its conserved first and last residue. Each record gives: J gene, V gene, CDR3 protein.

TRBJ1-5,TRBV12-3/TRBV12-4,CASSRNDQPQHF
TRBJ2-6,TRBV27,CASSLLGRGGSGANVLTF
TRBJ1-2,TRBV6-1,CASSSPGQLPYGYTF
TRBJ2-7,TRBV7-2,CASSFRDQGVAYEQYF
TRBJ2-7,TRBV28,CASSSLRSPSSYEQYF
TRBJ1-5,TRBV28,CASSEPGQGHQPQHF
TRBJ2-7,TRBV18,CASSPGPTGAYEQYF
TRBJ1-5,TRBV6-6,CASSYSRTGNQPQHF
TRBJ2-7,TRBV9,CASSPRGFPYEQYF
TRBJ2-1,TRBV19,CASRSGLILSSYNEQFF
TRBJ2-3,TRBV10-3,CATNRGDTQYF
TRBJ1-1,TRBV12-3/TRBV12-4,CASSSPSAGANTEAFF
TRBJ1-1,TRBV4-3,CASSQDRGQNTEAFF
TRBJ2-5,TRBV7-8,CASSAPGLAGDSETQYF
TRBJ1-2,TRBV28,CASSRTGDGYGYTF
TRBJ2-7,TRBV6-1,CASGDGPYEQYF
TRBJ1-1,TRBV7-3,CASSLTGDRVNTEAFF
TRBJ2-1,TRBV7-9,CASSLDPTRSSYNEQFF
TRBJ2-1,TRBV7-9,CASSKGLAGFIEQFF
TRBJ1-4,TRBV19,CASSPDSLPDNEKLFF
TRBJ2-3,TRBV7-9,CASSSLAGATDTQYF
TRBJ2-3,TRBV19,CASKAQAPFTDTQYF
TRBJ2-2,TRBV7-9,CASSLVLGPGELFF
TRBJ1-1,TRBV10-3,CAIRQFGRNTEAFF
TRBJ1-6,TRBV20-1,CSANQGSPSPLHF
TRBJ1-1,TRBV18,CASSPGGEEAFF
TRBJ1-2,TRBV27,CASSETAGVYGYTF
TRBJ2-1,TRBV12-3/TRBV12-4,CASSLVLAGNYNDEQFF
TRBJ1-1,TRBV4-3,CASSHTGPATEAFF
TRBJ2-7,TRBV7-2,CASSLGGAGAYEQYF
TRBJ1-6,TRBV4-3,CASSAMGSSYNSPLHF
TRBJ1-6,TRBV5-1,CASSPEGQGYSPLHF
TRBJ2-1,TRBV20-1,CSASLTPVSLNEQFF
TRBJ1-4,TRBV6-1,CASLSPVPEKLFF
TRBJ2-1,TRBV28,CASSFELAGEEQFF
TRBJ1-2,TRBV20-1,CSAASYGYTF
TRBJ1-2,TRBV7-9,CASRSEVAGNYGYTF
TRBJ2-6,TRBV12-3/TRBV12-4,CASSQGRRHSGANVLTF
TRBJ1-1,TRBV29-1,CSVRPLEAFF
TRBJ1-2,TRBV5-1,CASSSTAGYGYTF
TRBJ2-5,TRBV11-2,CASSSGQEETQYF
TRBJ2-7,TRBV20-1,CSARPQGEQYF
TRBJ1-2,TRBV19,CASSIGRTAGYGYTF
TRBJ1-5,TRBV4-2,CASSQETGKHQPQHF
TRBJ2-7,TRBV2,CATWTSGGRKLYEQYF